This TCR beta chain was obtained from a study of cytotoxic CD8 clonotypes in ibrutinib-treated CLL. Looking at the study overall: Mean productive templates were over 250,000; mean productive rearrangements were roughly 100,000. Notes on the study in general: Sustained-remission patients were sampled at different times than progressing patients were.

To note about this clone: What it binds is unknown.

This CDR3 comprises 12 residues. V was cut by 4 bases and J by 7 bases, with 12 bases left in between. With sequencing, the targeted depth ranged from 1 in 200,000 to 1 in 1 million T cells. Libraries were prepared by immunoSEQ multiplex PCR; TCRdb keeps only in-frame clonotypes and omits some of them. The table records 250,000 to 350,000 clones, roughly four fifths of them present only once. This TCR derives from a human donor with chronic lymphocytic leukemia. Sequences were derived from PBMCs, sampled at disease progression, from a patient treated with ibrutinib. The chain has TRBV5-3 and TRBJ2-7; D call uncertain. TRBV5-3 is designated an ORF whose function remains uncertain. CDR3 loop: CARSRFWQEQYF. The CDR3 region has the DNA TGTGCCAGAAGCCGTTTTTGGCAGGAGCAGTACTTC.